These 21 T cell receptor beta chains were all obtained from the same sample, sequenced in a study of CD8+CD57+ T cells in acquired aplastic anemia. CDR3 and TCR beta VDJ profiling relied on a genomic DNA template. Each CDR3 protein is one row after TCRdb ran MiXCR on the reads. The sample lists hundreds of thousands of distinct CDR3 sequences, 55% to 75% occurring once. What was sequenced was sorted CD4+, CD8+, or CD8+CD57+ T cells (not recorded which) from PBMCs. These receptors were taken from a human donor in good health, serving as a control.

CDR3 residues: CASSLAEAQGSHPQYF. CDR3 nucleotide sequence: TGTGCCAGCAGCTTAGCCGAGGCACAGGGATCACATCCGCAGTATTTT. The chain uses TRBV7-2 and TRBJ2-3, with TRBD1 as a possible D gene (6 bases). V shed 0 bases and J shed 10 bases, with 20 bases lying between them. The CDR3 consists of 16 residues. Germline V gives CDR1 SGHTA, CDR2 FQGNSA.

This clonotype was seen a handful of times. The chain has TRBV7-9 and TRBJ1-1; D unclear. V gave up 6 bases and J gave up 5 bases, with 10 bases separating them. The CDR3 totals 12 residues. Germline V lookup: CDR1 SEHNR, CDR2 FQNEAQ (reference sequence). For the CDR3, the DNA is TGTGCCAGCAGTTTCGGGAAGACTGAAGCTTTCTTT. It encodes CASSFGKTEAFF.

V gene TRBV20-1 combines with J gene TRBJ1-2; 8 bases map to TRBD1. There are 13 residues in the CDR3. Germline V gene sequence: CDR1 DFQATT, CDR2 SNEGSKA (reference sequence). V lost 3 bases to trimming and J lost 8 bases; unmatched junction nucleotides: 8. As DNA, the CDR3 is TGCAGTGCTAGTGACAGGGGAACGGGCGGCTACACCTTC. Translated: CSASDRGTGGYTF.

The chain is built from TRBV5-6 and TRBJ2-7; D unresolved. V lost 0 bases, J lost 5 bases, and 6 bases lay in between. In germline, CDR1 is SGHDT, CDR2 YYEEEE. The CDR3 length is 12 residues. In nucleotides, the CDR3 is TGTGCCAGCAGCTTGGAATACCACGAGCAGTACTTC. Its translation: CASSLEYHEQYF.

The chain couples TRBV7-9 to TRBJ2-1; D remains unclear. Trimming took off 5 bases at V and 16 bases at J, with 27 bases between the two ends. The CDR3 is 15 amino acids. Germline-derived CDR1 and CDR2 are SEHNR and FQNEAQ (reference sequence). In DNA form, the CDR3 reads TGTGCCAGCAGCCGCCCCGGTGGCGTGAACAGCAAGAGATTCTTC. This translates into CASSRPGGVNSKRFF.

The table lists this clonotype with a few counts. This chain uses TRBV9 with TRBJ2-2; D not resolved. Trimming took 3 bases from V and 1 from J, leaving 7 bases between them. Germline V gene data show CDR1 as SGDLS and CDR2 as YYNGEE. The CDR3 has 14 residues. In DNA form, the CDR3 reads TGTGCCAGCAGCGGTAACAAGAACACCGGGGAGCTGTTTTTT. Its translation is CASSGNKNTGELFF.

This clonotype has a count of ten or more. This chain uses TRBV9 with TRBJ1-3; D call uncertain. V lost 4 bases to trimming and J lost 10 bases, with 12 bases between them. CDR1 and CDR2 (germline): SGDLS, YYNGEE. CDR3 size: 12 residues. The CDR3 sequence is CASSPPGGTIYF. CDR3 sequence (DNA): TGTGCCAGCAGCCCCCCTGGTGGGACCATATATTTT.

The table lists this clonotype with many counts. V is TRBV4-3 and J is TRBJ2-3; 7 bases fit TRBD1. J lost 0 bases, V lost 2 bases, and 8 bases had no gene match. CDR1 is LGHNA, CDR2 YSLEER, per germline. The CDR3 runs to 17 residues. This CDR3 reads CASSQNPGQTSTDTQYF. The CDR3 nucleotides are TGCGCCAGCAGCCAAAACCCGGGACAGACTAGCACAGATACGCAGTATTTT.

This clonotype showed up many times. The CDR3 region has the DNA TGTGCCAGTAGTATCGGTAATGTCGGGGATTCACCCCTCCACTTT. Translated, it gives CASSIGNVGDSPLHF. The chain couples TRBV19 to TRBJ1-6; no clear D. The germline CDR1 and CDR2 sequences are LNHDA and SQIVND (reference sequence). V dropped 3 bases and J dropped 8 bases, with 14 bases sitting between them. CDR3 size: 15 residues.

J is TRBJ2-3 and V is TRBV10-1; 10 nucleotides align to TRBD2. The CDR3 loop spans 17 amino acids. The V segment lost 2 bases and the J segment 2 bases; nucleotides outside the gene matches: 7. Per germline, CDR1 WNHNN and CDR2 SYGVQD (reference sequence). The CDR3 sequence: CASSELATSGFTDTQYF. The CDR3 coding sequence is TGCGCCAGCAGTGAGCTAGCGACTAGCGGGTTCACAGATACGCAGTATTTT.

On this clonotype itself: One end of the junction is discordant with germline, which a read error may explain. V gene TRBV24-1 combines with J gene TRBJ1-2; 10 nucleotides agree with TRBD1. The CDR3 sequence is 14 residues long. CDR1 KGHDR and CDR2 SFDVKD come from the germline V gene. The CDR3 loop reads CATSRGQGRYDHYF. In DNA form, the CDR3 reads TGTGCCACCAGTAGGGGACAGGGGAGGTACGACCACTACTTC.

With respect to this clonotype: A read error is possible here, since a much larger clone lies one base away. Since no conserved phenylalanine or tryptophan closes the CDR3, a read error is the likely cause. The chain's CDR3 is CASSYNQGNYEQYL. The CDR3 nucleotides read TGTGCCAGCAGTTACAACCAGGGGAACTACGAGCAGTACCTC. The chain combines TRBV6-5 with TRBJ2-7; tentative D call: TRBD1 (6 bases). Germline CDR1 reads MNHEY; CDR2 reads SVGAGI. Trimming removed 2 bases at V and 3 bases at J, with 11 bases between. The CDR3 runs 14 residues.

This clonotype was recorded at least ten times. The rearrangement uses TRBV3-1 and TRBJ1-2; the D gene is possibly TRBD1 (6 bases). CDR1 and CDR2 (germline): LGHDT, YNNKEL (reference sequence). The CDR3 sequence is 15 residues long. Trimming removed 1 base at V and 4 bases at J, with 13 bases between. CDR3: CASSQGGGAGYGYTF. In nucleotides, the CDR3 is TGTGCCAGCAGCCAAGGTGGGGGCGCCGGCTATGGCTACACCTTC. The full variable domain, its missing parts supplied by reference TRBV3-1 and TRBJ1-2, is DTAVSQTPKYLVTQMGNDKSIKCEQNLGHDTMYWYKQDSKKFLKIMFSYNNKELIINETVPNRFSPKSPDKAHLNLHINSLELGDSAVYFCASSQGGGAGYGYTFGSGTRLTVV.

This clonotype was observed a few times. The rearrangement joins TRBV19 to TRBJ2-1; D remains ambiguous. Trimming removed 0 bases from V and 2 bases from J, with 8 bases in between. CDR3 length: 15 amino acids. Per germline, CDR1 LNHDA and CDR2 SQIVND (reference sequence). Here the CDR3 DNA reads TGTGCCAGTAGTATAGACTGGATAACCTACAATGAGCAGTTCTTC. Its translation: CASSIDWITYNEQFF.

The rearrangement joins TRBV12-3 or TRBV12-4 to TRBJ1-5; 9 nucleotides agree with TRBD1. The trim removed 8 bases at V and 5 bases at J, leaving 7 bases unmatched. This CDR3 is built from 14 residues. This CDR3 reads CASGRDREYQPQHF. Here the CDR3 DNA reads TGTGCCAGCGGCCGGGACAGGGAGTATCAGCCCCAGCATTTT.

This clonotype showed up just a few times. The gene calls are TRBV5-1 and TRBJ1-2, with 9 bases fitting TRBD1. V shed 3 bases, J shed 6 bases, and the junction held 3 bases outside the gene matches. The CDR3 extends over 13 amino acids. Germline V gene data show CDR1 as SGHRS and CDR2 as YFSETQ. CDR3: CASSSGQGDGYTF. CDR3 sequence (DNA): TGCGCCAGCAGCTCGGGACAGGGAGATGGCTACACCTTC. Full variable domain (missing parts from reference TRBV5-1 and TRBJ1-2): KAGVTQTPRYLIKTRGQQVTLSCSPISGHRSVSWYQQTPGQGLQFLFEYFSETQRNKGNFPGRFSGRQFSNSRSEMNVSTLELGDSALYLCASSSGQGDGYTFGSGTRLTVV.

This chain connects TRBV6-4 to TRBJ2-7; the D gene could be TRBD1 or TRBD2 (5 bases each). CDR1 MRHNA and CDR2 SNTAGT come from the germline V gene. The CDR3 is 14 residues long. Trimming stripped 5 bases from V and 2 bases from J, with 13 bases between. CDR3 protein: CASSSYGAPYEQYF. The CDR3 DNA follows: TGTGCCAGCAGTTCCTACGGGGCCCCCTACGAGCAGTACTTC.

The V and J genes are TRBV7-3 and TRBJ2-5, with a tentative D call TRBD2 (7 bases). CDR1 is SGHTA and CDR2 is FQGTGA in the germline V gene. The CDR3 runs to 16 residues. V was clipped by 1 base and J by 11 bases, with 23 bases between them. The CDR3 DNA reads TGTGCCAGCAGCTTAAGCCGGGGGGCCGGAGATGCGCAGCAGTACTTC. It yields the protein CASSLSRGAGDAQQYF.

This sequence joins TRBV5-4 and TRBJ1-6, with 7 bases lining up with TRBD1. The V gene's germline CDR1 is SGHNT and CDR2 YYREEE (reference sequence). V gave up 1 base and J gave up 10 bases; unmatched junction bases: 5. This CDR3 spans 14 amino acids. CDR3: CASSLNRGGSPLHF. The CDR3 DNA is TGTGCCAGCAGCTTGAACAGGGGAGGGTCACCCCTCCACTTT.

A remark on this clonotype: A junction end diverges from the germline sequence, so it may reflect a read error. The rearrangement links TRBV7-7 to TRBJ1-1, with D tentatively TRBD1 (5 bases). The CDR3 extends over 16 amino acids. The germline CDR1 and CDR2 sequences are SSHAT and FNYEAQ (reference sequence). CDR3 nucleotides: TGCGCCAGCAGCTTGGGGGGAAGGGTTGCAACTAATGAAGCTTTCTTT. This translates into CASSLGGRVATNEAFF. The complete variable domain, with remaining parts taken from reference TRBV7-7 and TRBJ1-1, reads GAGVSQSPRYKVTKRGQDVTLRCDPISSHATLYWYQQALGQGPEFLTYFNYEAQPDKSGLPSDRFSAERPEGSISTLTIQRTEQRDSAMYRCASSLGGRVATNEAFFGQGTRLTVV.

The J gene is TRBJ1-1, the V gene TRBV29-1; D is undetermined. Per the germline V gene, CDR1 is SQVTM and CDR2 is ANQGSEA. The V and J ends lost 7 bases and 5 bases respectively, with 20 bases between them. This CDR3 comprises 14 residues. The CDR3 nucleotides are TGCAGCGATGAGACGTTAGGCGGATGGACTGAAGCTTTCTTT. It yields the protein CSDETLGGWTEAFF.